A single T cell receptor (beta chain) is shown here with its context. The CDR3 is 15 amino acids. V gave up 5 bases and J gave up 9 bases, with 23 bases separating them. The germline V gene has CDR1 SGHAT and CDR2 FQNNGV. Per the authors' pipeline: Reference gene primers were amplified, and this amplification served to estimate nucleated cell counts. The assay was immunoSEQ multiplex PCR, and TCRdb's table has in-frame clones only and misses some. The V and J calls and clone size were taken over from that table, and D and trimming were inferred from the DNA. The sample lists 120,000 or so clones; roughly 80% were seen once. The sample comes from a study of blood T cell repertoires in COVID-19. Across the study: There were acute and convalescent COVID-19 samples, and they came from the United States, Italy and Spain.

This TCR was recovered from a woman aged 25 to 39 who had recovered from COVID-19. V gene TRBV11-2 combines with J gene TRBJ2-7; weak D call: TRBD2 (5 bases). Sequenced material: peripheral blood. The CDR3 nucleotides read TGTGCCAGCAGCGGTAGAGGGCATTACCTACGAGGGCAGTACTTC. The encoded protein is CASSGRGHYLRGQYF.